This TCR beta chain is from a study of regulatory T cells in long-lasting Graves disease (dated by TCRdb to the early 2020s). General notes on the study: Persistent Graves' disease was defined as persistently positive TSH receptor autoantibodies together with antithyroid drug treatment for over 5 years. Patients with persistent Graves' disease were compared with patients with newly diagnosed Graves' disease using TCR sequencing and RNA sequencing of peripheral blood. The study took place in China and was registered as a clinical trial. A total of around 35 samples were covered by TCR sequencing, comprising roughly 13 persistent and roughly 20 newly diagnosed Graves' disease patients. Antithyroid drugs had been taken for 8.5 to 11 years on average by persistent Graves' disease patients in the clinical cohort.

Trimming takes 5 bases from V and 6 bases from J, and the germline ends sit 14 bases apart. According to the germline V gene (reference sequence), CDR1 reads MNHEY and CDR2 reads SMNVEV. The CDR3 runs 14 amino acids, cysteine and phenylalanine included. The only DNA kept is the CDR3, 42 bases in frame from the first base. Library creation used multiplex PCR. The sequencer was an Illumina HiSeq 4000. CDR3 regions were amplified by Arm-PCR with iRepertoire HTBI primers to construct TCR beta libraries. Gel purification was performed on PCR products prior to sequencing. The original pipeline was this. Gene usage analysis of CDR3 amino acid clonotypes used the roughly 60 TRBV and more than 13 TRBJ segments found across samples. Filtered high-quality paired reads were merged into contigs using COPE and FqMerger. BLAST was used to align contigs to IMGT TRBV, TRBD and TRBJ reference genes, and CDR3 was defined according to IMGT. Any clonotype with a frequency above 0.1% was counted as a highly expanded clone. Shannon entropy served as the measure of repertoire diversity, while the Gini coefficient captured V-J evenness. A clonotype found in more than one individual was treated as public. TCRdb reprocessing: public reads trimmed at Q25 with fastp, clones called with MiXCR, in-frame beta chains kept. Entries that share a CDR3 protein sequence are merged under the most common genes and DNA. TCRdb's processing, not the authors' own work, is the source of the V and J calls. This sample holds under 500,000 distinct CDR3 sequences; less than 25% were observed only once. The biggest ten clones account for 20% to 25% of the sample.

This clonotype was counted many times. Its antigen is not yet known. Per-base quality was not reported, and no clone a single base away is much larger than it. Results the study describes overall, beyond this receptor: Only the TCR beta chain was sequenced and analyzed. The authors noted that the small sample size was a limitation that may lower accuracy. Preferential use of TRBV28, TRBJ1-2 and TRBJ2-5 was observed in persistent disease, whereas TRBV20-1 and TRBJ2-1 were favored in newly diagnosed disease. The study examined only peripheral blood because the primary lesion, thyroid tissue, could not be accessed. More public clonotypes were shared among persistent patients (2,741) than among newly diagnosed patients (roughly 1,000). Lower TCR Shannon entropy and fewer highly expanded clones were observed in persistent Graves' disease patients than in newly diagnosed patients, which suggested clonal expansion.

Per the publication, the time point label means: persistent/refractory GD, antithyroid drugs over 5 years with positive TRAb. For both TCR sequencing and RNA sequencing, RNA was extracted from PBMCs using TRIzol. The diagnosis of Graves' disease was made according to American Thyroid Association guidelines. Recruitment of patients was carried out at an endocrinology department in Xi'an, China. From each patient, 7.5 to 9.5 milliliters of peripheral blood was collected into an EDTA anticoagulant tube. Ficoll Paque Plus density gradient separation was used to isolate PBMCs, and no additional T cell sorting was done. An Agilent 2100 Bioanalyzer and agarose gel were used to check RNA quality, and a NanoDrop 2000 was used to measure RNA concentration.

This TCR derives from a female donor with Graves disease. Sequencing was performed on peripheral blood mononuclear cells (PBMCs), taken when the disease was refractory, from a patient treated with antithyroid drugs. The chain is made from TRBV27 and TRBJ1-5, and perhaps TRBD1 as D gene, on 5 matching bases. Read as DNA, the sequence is TGTGCCAGCAGTGTAACAGGACAAGTTCAGCCCCAGCATTTT. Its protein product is CASSVTGQVQPQHF.